This T cell receptor (beta chain) was found in a study of regulatory T cells in long-lasting Graves disease. Time point here: newly diagnosed GD, antithyroid drugs for less than 3 months. The authors made the TCR library using RNA they extracted from PBMCs. The CDR3 runs to 12 residues. Trimming removed 7 bases at V and 5 bases at J, with 9 bases between. In its sample, this clonotype was seen many times. TCR beta libraries were built with iRepertoire HTBI primers and Arm-PCR of CDR3 regions. From the multiplex PCR reads, TCRdb called clonotypes with MiXCR, one entry per CDR3 protein. The table shows a few hundred thousand distinct CDR3 sequences, with 18% occurring only once.

V usage is TRBV12-3 or TRBV12-4 and J usage is TRBJ2-1, with D unresolved. This sample comprised peripheral blood mononuclear cells (PBMCs), obtained at new diagnosis, from a patient treated with antithyroid drugs. This TCR was recovered from a female donor with Graves disease. DNA for the CDR3: TGTGCCAGCACCACTACCGACAATGAGCAGTTCTTC. Its protein is CASTTTDNEQFF.